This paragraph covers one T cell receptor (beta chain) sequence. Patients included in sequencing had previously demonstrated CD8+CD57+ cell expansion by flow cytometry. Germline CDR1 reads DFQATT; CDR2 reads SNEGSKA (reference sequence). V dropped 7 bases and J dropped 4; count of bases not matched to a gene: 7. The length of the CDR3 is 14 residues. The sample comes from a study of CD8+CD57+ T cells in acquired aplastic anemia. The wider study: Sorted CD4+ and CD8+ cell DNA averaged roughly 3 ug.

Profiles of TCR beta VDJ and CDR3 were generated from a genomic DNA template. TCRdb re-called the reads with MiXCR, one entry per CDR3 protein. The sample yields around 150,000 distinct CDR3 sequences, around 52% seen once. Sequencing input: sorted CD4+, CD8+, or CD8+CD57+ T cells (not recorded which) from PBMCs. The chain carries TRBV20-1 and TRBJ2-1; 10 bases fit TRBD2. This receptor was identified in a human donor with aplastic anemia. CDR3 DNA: TGCAGTGGACAACTAGCGGGGAGATACAATGAGCAGTTCTTC. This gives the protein CSGQLAGRYNEQFF.